This T cell receptor (beta chain) was found in a study of vaccination and CD4 T cells after COVID-19. Overall study: According to the study, participants were given two doses of BNT162b2 or mRNA-1273 vaccine.

Time point given: late sampling 161 to 241 days after vaccination in three convalescent patients. Positive PCR tests came between March and December 2020, ahead of the US Alpha, Beta and Delta variants. The germline V gene has CDR1 SQVTM and CDR2 ANQGSEA. The germline V and J ends were trimmed by 7 bases and 0 bases, with 12 bases remaining between them. The CDR3 runs to 13 residues. TCRdb recomputed calls from the PCR reads with MiXCR, one row per CDR3 protein. The table lists about 30,000 distinct CDR3 sequences, around 50% of them singletons, with 5% to 6.5% in the top ten. The genes are TRBV29-1 and TRBJ1-1; possibly TRBD1 for D (6 bases). The receptor was isolated from a human donor who had recovered from COVID-19. Sequenced here: CD4+ T cells from blood, sampled about 7 months after SARS-CoV-2 vaccination. This chain's CDR3 is CSAFRQVNTEAFF. In DNA, the CDR3 is TGCAGCGCCTTCAGACAGGTGAACACTGAAGCTTTCTTT.